This TCR beta chain is drawn from a study of CD8 T cells in Susac syndrome. TCR beta sequencing covered blood CD8+ and CD4+ T cells. An input of 0.5 to 1 ug of RNA was subjected to reverse transcription using random hexamers. TCRdb processed the immunoSEQ multiplex PCR reads anew with MiXCR; each CDR3 protein has one entry. The profile shows approximately 180,000 distinct CDR3 sequences, roughly 92% of them singletons. The CDR3 runs 15 residues. Trimming left V 4 bases short and J 5 bases short, with 18 bases between. Looked up from germline, CDR1 is SGHNT and CDR2 is YYREEE (reference sequence). This sequence was found in a human donor with multiple sclerosis. The specimen sequenced was CD4+ T cells from PBMCs. This chain joins TRBV5-4 and TRBJ2-5; perhaps TRBD1 as D (6 bases). The CDR3 nucleotides are TGTGCCAGCAGCCAGGACAGCAAAAGGAGGGAGACCCAGTACTTC. Protein product: CASSQDSKRRETQYF.